Reported below is one T cell receptor beta chain. No antigen is known for it. No base quality information exists; no much larger clone differs at one position. The source of the sample is a study of long-term antiretroviral therapy in people with HIV (dated by TCRdb to 2021 to 2024). Study-level background: Collection of the earliest samples took place about a decade ahead of the 2015 WHO recommendation for immediate ART, at a time when ART was typically delayed until CD4 counts fell. A retrospective serial study tested whether changes in peripheral blood TRB repertoire composition and diversity were associated with ART initiation and durable HIV suppression. A total of about 200 cryopreserved PBMC samples were contributed to the cohort by 30 adults with confirmed HIV infection, with samples collected serially over a mean of approximately six years (range 1-12). Of the 30 or so participants with HIV, about twelve were female. No cross-contamination during QIAcube processing was seen in test extractions of a monoclonal T-cell line run alongside around 31 polyclonal samples.

Taken from cysteine to phenylalanine, the CDR3 has 14 residues. Only the CDR3 DNA stays, 42 bases, in frame from base 1. Germline trimming: 5 bases from V, 3 bases from J; junction bases outside gene matches: 2. CDR1 and CDR2 (SGHTA, FQGNSA) derive from the germline V gene. The immunoSEQ hsTCRB v3.0 assay was used at survey level resolution for TRB variable region sequencing. TRB sequencing targeted a depth of 40,000-50,000 T-cell genomes per sample. An Illumina MiSeq with a v3 150-cycle kit was used to sequence the pooled TRB libraries. The study's own analysis went as follows. Analysis of repertoires was carried out in R inside a reproducible Nextflow workflow spanning QC, data transformation and analysis. LymphoSeq2, an R package for exploring AIRR-Seq data, was used to implement custom analyses. A handful of samples yielding fewer than 5000 total TRB sequences were excluded, leaving approximately 200 analyzed HIV repertoires. Among the approximately 190 retained HIV repertoires, fewer than 65 were collected before ART initiation and approximately 130 after ART initiation. Repertoires were downsampled to 5000 TRB nucleotide sequences, with summary statistics averaged over 100 downsampling iterations. The analysis kept only TRB sequences whose CDR3 regions were at least seven amino acids long. A Shannon entropy-derived clonality score and the Gini coefficient were used to measure diversity. In the repertoire networks, any two of the top 5000 CDR3 amino acid sequences were linked whenever the two sequences differed by an edit distance of one. For TRB CDR3 amino acid sequences, GLIPH2 was used to predict antigen specificity groups and MHC restriction. CDR3 amino acid sequences were matched against VDJdb and McPAS-TCR to flag known CMV, EBV, HIV or tissue antigen associations. Pre-ART, post-ART and control groups were compared with Wilcoxon signed-rank tests and Holm-Bonferroni correction. Drawn from immuneACCESS, this table holds only the in-frame rearrangements with V and J called that TCRdb kept. Clones are partly lost; checked studies trace under half to an unresolved V gene and leave the rest unexplained. The DNA was the basis for D and trimming; V, J and clone size are from that table. The sample yields 27,000 or so clones; roughly 85% were counted once. The top ten clones comprise 15% to 20% of the sample.

General conclusions and limits of the study: Because cell numbers in pre-ART samples were limited, unsorted PBMC were profiled instead of sorted CD4+ and CD8+ T cells. Starting ART was linked to a significant rise in TRB diversity, yet even with long-term ART the diversity remained significantly lower than in transplant donor controls. At every time point, the repertoire was dominated by expanded TRB clones first identified before ART initiation, although this dominance fluctuated and, in many PLHIV, declined after ART. Narrower CDR3 length ranges were observed in HIV repertoires than in controls, and an antigen-experienced repertoire with only a slight naive shift after ART was suggested by the network structure. No data were available on ART adherence, viral resistance or therapy changes, limiting inferences about post-ART repertoire changes. Samples dated from the mid-2000s to the late 2010s, and the ART regimens used may be less effective than current ones. Since PBMC availability was limited, sequencing covered only the TCR beta chain, with no alpha chain pairing.

Inclusion was restricted to participants for whom at least one PBMC sample before ART initiation and at least two post-ART samples were available. Every participant with HIV received treatment in the United States of America. Before DNA extraction, cryopreserved samples of roughly 0.85-11 million PBMC were thawed and then washed. At the time of the earliest PBMC sample for each participant with HIV, ages ranged from roughly 20 to 60 years. Each participant contributed PBMC samples from 1-4 timepoints before ART initiation and 2-8 timepoints after ART initiation, with a median of 7 samples. Serial HIV viral load, CD4+ T-cell count, ART history and demographic data were obtained for every participant. A Qiagen kit on a QIAcube was used to extract genomic DNA from unsorted PBMC, with samples processed in batches of 12.

The sequencing used unsorted PBMCs, collected 1.2 years after starting antiretroviral therapy. The receptor comes from a man in his forties or fifties with HIV. The V gene is TRBV7-2 and the J gene is TRBJ1-1, and 11 bases in between align with TRBD1. CDR3 sequence: CASSRTGGDTEAFF. The DNA sequence is as follows: TGTGCCAGCAGCCGGACAGGGGGCGACACTGAAGCTTTCTTT.